The 27 T cell receptor beta chains given below trace back to one sample, sequenced in a study of shared clonotypes between healthy human individuals. Clones were read by immunoSEQ multiplex PCR, and TCRdb kept only the in-frame ones, dropping some. The sample records about 2.3 million clones, roughly 92% being singletons. Sequenced: naive CD4+ T cells from PBMCs. Subset here: CD45RA+ positively selected. The receptors come from a man between 18 and 29 years old in good health. Some clones in this sample may be carry-over from other donors' samples.

This sequence joins TRBV18 and TRBJ2-4, with 7 bases fitting TRBD1. Unmatched junction bases numbered 9, after V lost 3 bases and J lost 1 base. Germline V gene sequence: CDR1 KGHSH, CDR2 LQKENI. The CDR3 runs 17 residues. This CDR3 is CASSPPQGHSAKNIQYF. The CDR3 nucleotides read TGTGCCAGCTCACCTCCACAGGGGCACTCCGCCAAAAACATTCAGTACTTC.

This sequence joins TRBV28 and TRBJ2-7, with TRBD1 matching over 9 bases. V dropped 7 bases and J dropped 3; count of bases not matched to a gene: 10. The CDR3 has 15 residues. Germline CDR1 and CDR2: MDHEN and SYDVKM. The CDR3 sequence is CASTETGTGYYEQYF. The DNA of the CDR3 is TGTGCCAGCACAGAAACCGGGACAGGGTACTACGAGCAGTACTTC.

A note on this clone: This sample also contains other DNA sequences that code for the same CDR3. This sequence joins TRBV7-9 and TRBJ1-1; D might be TRBD1 (5 bases). Germline assignment: CDR1 SEHNR and CDR2 FQNEAQ (reference sequence). Trimming left V 1 base short and J 1 base short, with 7 bases between. The CDR3 is made up of 14 amino acids. CDR3 amino acids: CASSLVTGNTEAFF. The CDR3 DNA follows: TGTGCCAGCAGCTTAGTTACAGGGAACACTGAAGCTTTCTTT.

J is TRBJ2-1 and V is TRBV28; the D call may be TRBD1 or TRBD2 (5 bases each). This CDR3 contains 15 residues. Germline CDR1 reads MDHEN; CDR2 reads SYDVKM. Trimming removed 5 bases from V and 7 bases from J, with 18 bases in between. CDR3 nucleotide sequence: TGTGCCAGCAGTCCCAGCTCAGAGGGACGGAATGAGCAGTTCTTC. Amino acid sequence: CASSPSSEGRNEQFF.

The V and J genes are TRBV6-1 and TRBJ2-7; 9 bases are shared with TRBD2. Germline CDR1 MNHNS, CDR2 SASEGT. V dropped 3 bases and J dropped 7; count of bases not matched to a gene: 13. This CDR3 has 16 residues. In nucleotides, the CDR3 is TGTGCCAGCAGTGACCTGGTAGGCGGGAGGGCCGGGGAGCAGTACTTC. Translating gives CASSDLVGGRAGEQYF.

The genes are TRBV11-2 and TRBJ2-7; D remains unclear. In germline, CDR1 is SGHAT, CDR2 FQNNGV. V was clipped by 5 bases and J by 1 base, with 15 bases between them. The CDR3 loop spans 15 amino acids. CDR3 DNA sequence: TGTGCCAGCAGCCCCGGCAGGATTTCTTCCTACGAGCAGTACTTC. It encodes CASSPGRISSYEQYF.

The chain employs TRBV5-1 and TRBJ1-2; D gene uncertain. Germline CDR1 SGHRS, CDR2 YFSETQ. The CDR3 has 16 residues. V dropped 0 bases and J dropped 2 bases, with 14 bases sitting between them. CDR3 sequence: CASSLGASGINYGYTF. The CDR3 DNA reads TGCGCCAGCAGCTTGGGAGCTTCGGGTATCAACTATGGCTACACCTTC.

The rearrangement joins TRBV6-1 to TRBJ1-1; possibly TRBD1 for D (5 bases). Trimming stripped 5 bases from V and 8 bases from J, with 15 bases between. Germline CDR1 reads MNHNS; CDR2 reads SASEGT. The CDR3 is 13 amino acids. The CDR3 region is CASSTGPFLEAFF. DNA of the CDR3: TGTGCCAGCAGTACGGGACCTTTCCTGGAAGCTTTCTTT.

In its sample, this clone was seen a few times. The chain has TRBV28 and TRBJ2-7; 7 nucleotides agree with TRBD2. From germline, CDR1 is MDHEN and CDR2 SYDVKM. V lost 6 bases and J lost 2; bases outside the gene matches: 10. The CDR3 extends over 15 amino acids. The CDR3 loop is CASRVSPSGTYEQYF. DNA for the CDR3: TGTGCCAGCAGGGTGTCGCCTAGCGGCACCTACGAGCAGTACTTC.

This rearrangement joins TRBV4-1 to TRBJ2-7; 9 nucleotides line up with TRBD1. CDR3 length: 15 amino acids. V lost 4 bases and J lost 0; bases outside the gene matches: 4. Germline lookup yields CDR1 MGHRA and CDR2 YSYEKL. The DNA for the CDR3 is TGCGCCAGCAGCCCTGGACAGGGGACCTCCTACGAGCAGTACTTC. It translates to CASSPGQGTSYEQYF.

The rearrangement links TRBV10-3 to TRBJ2-7; a possible D gene is TRBD1 (5 bases). Germline loops: CDR1 ENHRY, CDR2 SYGVKD. Trimming took off 6 bases at V and 7 bases at J, with 16 bases between the two ends. The CDR3 covers 13 residues. The CDR3 is CAISVDRISEQYF. CDR3 DNA sequence: TGTGCCATCAGCGTTGACAGAATTTCGGAGCAGTACTTC.

The chain combines TRBV2 with TRBJ1-5; 8 bases agree with TRBD1. Germline V CDR1 and CDR2: SNHLY, FYNNEI. The junction had 6 bases not matched to a gene; V was cut back by 5 bases and J by 3 bases. CDR3 length: 15 amino acids. Here the CDR3 DNA reads TGTGCCAGCAGTTCATTGACAGGGGTCAATCAGCCCCAGCATTTT. Translating it yields CASSSLTGVNQPQHF.

The chain links TRBV11-2 to TRBJ2-2; TRBD2 might be the D (5 bases). V was trimmed by 3 bases and J by 6 bases, leaving 14 bases between them. Germline V gene lookup returns CDR1 SGHAT and CDR2 FQNNGV. The CDR3 extends over 15 amino acids. The CDR3 nucleotides are TGTGCCAGCAGCTTGCCCCTCGGACTCCCCGGGGAGCTGTTTTTT. It specifies CASSLPLGLPGELFF.

The chain recombines TRBV19 with TRBJ1-2; 7 bases align to TRBD1. In germline, CDR1 is LNHDA, CDR2 SQIVND (reference sequence). Unmatched junction bases numbered 13, after V lost 4 bases and J lost 8 bases. The CDR3 loop spans 15 amino acids. The CDR3 region is CASSTEPGQPSGYTF. The CDR3 nucleotides read TGTGCCAGTAGTACAGAGCCGGGACAGCCGAGCGGCTACACCTTC.

The chain carries TRBV5-1 and TRBJ2-5; TRBD2 aligns across 8 bases. The CDR3 sequence is 18 residues long. CDR1 is SGHRS and CDR2 is YFSETQ in the germline V gene. V lost 4 bases and J lost 4; bases outside the gene matches: 18. The CDR3 region is CASSTPGESGSTGETQYF. The CDR3 DNA sequence: TGCGCCAGCAGCACCCCTGGGGAGAGCGGGAGTACTGGAGAGACCCAGTACTTC.

As concerns this clone: The sample has other DNA sequences that encode this CDR3 too. The chain carries TRBV5-1 and TRBJ2-5, with TRBD1 as a possible D gene (6 bases). CDR1 is SGHRS, CDR2 YFSETQ, per germline. CDR3 length: 13 residues. V was shortened by 0 bases and J by 5 bases, with 8 bases between the two germline ends. CDR3 nucleotide sequence: TGCGCCAGCAGCTTGGGACAGGTGGAGACCCAGTACTTC. Protein: CASSLGQVETQYF.

Concerning this clone itself: The sample carries other DNA sequences with the same CDR3. V gene TRBV5-4 combines with J gene TRBJ2-5; no clear D. Germline V CDR1 and CDR2: SGHNT, YYREEE (reference sequence). V shed 2 bases and J shed 1 base, with 6 bases lying between them. This CDR3 is 13 amino acids long. This chain's CDR3 is CASSLGSQETQYF. DNA for the CDR3: TGTGCCAGCAGCTTAGGGTCCCAAGAGACCCAGTACTTC.

This sequence joins TRBV27 and TRBJ1-2, with D possibly being TRBD1 (6 bases). Germline V CDR1 and CDR2: MNHEY, SMNVEV (reference sequence). V was shortened by 5 bases and J by 8 bases, with 15 bases between the two germline ends. The CDR3 totals 13 residues. Written as DNA, the CDR3 is TGTGCCAGCAGTGAATCAGGGGTGGCGGGCTACACCTTC. Its translation: CASSESGVAGYTF.

The chain carries TRBV5-5 and TRBJ1-4; unclear D gene. Germline V gene lookup returns CDR1 SGHKS and CDR2 YYEKEE (reference sequence). Between the trimmed V and J ends, which lost 1 base and 0 bases, there was a span of 7 bases. The CDR3 totals 15 residues. The CDR3: CASSLLTPTNEKLFF. Here the CDR3 DNA reads TGTGCCAGCAGCTTGCTTACTCCAACTAATGAAAAACTGTTTTTT.

A remark on this clone: Other DNA sequences from this sample encode an identical CDR3 as well. The V and J genes are TRBV5-1 and TRBJ2-7, with 9 bases aligning to TRBD2. Trimming took 2 bases from V and 3 from J; bases not matched to a gene: 3. CDR1 is SGHRS and CDR2 is YFSETQ in the germline V gene. This CDR3 region has 14 residues. In DNA, the CDR3 is TGCGCCAGCAGCTTTAGCGGGAGCAACTACGAGCAGTACTTC. Its translation is CASSFSGSNYEQYF. Drawing the rest from reference TRBV5-1 and TRBJ2-7, the complete variable domain is KAGVTQTPRYLIKTRGQQVTLSCSPISGHRSVSWYQQTPGQGLQFLFEYFSETQRNKGNFPGRFSGRQFSNSRSEMNVSTLELGDSALYLCASSFSGSNYEQYFGPGTRLTVT.

This clone was recorded once. The chain joins TRBV28 to TRBJ1-4; D may be TRBD1 (5 bases). Germline CDR1 is MDHEN and CDR2 is SYDVKM. Trimming shortened V by 2 bases and J by 8 bases, and 15 bases separated the two germline ends. CDR3 length: 15 residues. The CDR3: CASSLGFRGLEKLFF. In nucleotides, the CDR3 is TGTGCCAGCAGTTTAGGTTTTCGGGGACTAGAAAAACTGTTTTTT.

This chain joins TRBV5-6 and TRBJ2-7, with 10 bases aligning to TRBD1. CDR1 SGHDT and CDR2 YYEEEE come from the germline V gene. CDR3 size: 16 residues. V trimming: 5 bases; J trimming: 3 bases; junction bases outside the gene matches: 11. The DNA of the CDR3 is TGTGCCAGCAGACTCGGAATCGGGACAGGGGACTACGAGCAGTACTTC. Its protein product is CASRLGIGTGDYEQYF.

The J gene is TRBJ2-3, the V gene TRBV4-1; maybe TRBD1 (5 bases). The germline V gene encodes CDR1 MGHRA and CDR2 YSYEKL. This CDR3 has 17 amino acids. Trimming cost V 1 base and J 1 base, with 15 bases left between them. In nucleotides, the CDR3 is TGCGCCAGCAGCCAAGGGGGCGCGGAGCATGGCACAGATACGCAGTATTTT. Residues: CASSQGGAEHGTDTQYF.

The chain couples TRBV28 to TRBJ2-5; TRBD1 matches at 8 bases. Losses at the gene ends were 4 bases for V and 6 bases for J; bases not matched to a gene: 13. Germline loops: CDR1 MDHEN, CDR2 SYDVKM. The CDR3 extends over 16 amino acids. CDR3 coding DNA: TGTGCCAGCAGTTCCTACGGGGCAGGGGGCTGGAAGACCCAGTACTTC. The encoded protein is CASSSYGAGGWKTQYF.

The sample holds a few counts of this clone. The CDR3 here is CASLLGANYGYTF. Here the CDR3 DNA reads TGTGCCAGCCTACTGGGAGCTAACTATGGCTACACCTTC. The V gene is TRBV2, the J gene TRBJ1-2, with no clear D. Deletions cut 8 bases from V and 0 bases from J, with 10 bases between. The CDR3 loop spans 13 amino acids. Germline V gene data show CDR1 as SNHLY and CDR2 as FYNNEI.

The chain couples TRBV5-1 to TRBJ1-1, with a tentative D call TRBD1 (5 bases). Germline loops: CDR1 SGHRS, CDR2 YFSETQ. The V gene lost 4 bases and the J gene lost 4 bases, with 17 bases spanning the gap. The CDR3 runs to 15 residues. CDR3 nucleotides: TGCGCCAGCAGCCCTATCGGGGCGGAGAGCACTGAAGCTTTCTTT. Its translation: CASSPIGAESTEAFF. Full variable domain (rest looked up from reference TRBV5-1 and TRBJ1-1): KAGVTQTPRYLIKTRGQQVTLSCSPISGHRSVSWYQQTPGQGLQFLFEYFSETQRNKGNFPGRFSGRQFSNSRSEMNVSTLELGDSALYLCASSPIGAESTEAFFGQGTRLTVV.

Turning to this clone: Other DNA sequences in this sample translate to the same CDR3. The V and J genes are TRBV2 and TRBJ1-2; D not certain. The CDR3 covers 11 residues. Germline CDR1 and CDR2: SNHLY and FYNNEI. Trimming took 4 bases from V and 5 from J, leaving 5 bases between them. This CDR3 is CASSGGYGYTF. CDR3 DNA sequence: TGTGCCAGCAGTGGCGGGTATGGCTACACCTTC.